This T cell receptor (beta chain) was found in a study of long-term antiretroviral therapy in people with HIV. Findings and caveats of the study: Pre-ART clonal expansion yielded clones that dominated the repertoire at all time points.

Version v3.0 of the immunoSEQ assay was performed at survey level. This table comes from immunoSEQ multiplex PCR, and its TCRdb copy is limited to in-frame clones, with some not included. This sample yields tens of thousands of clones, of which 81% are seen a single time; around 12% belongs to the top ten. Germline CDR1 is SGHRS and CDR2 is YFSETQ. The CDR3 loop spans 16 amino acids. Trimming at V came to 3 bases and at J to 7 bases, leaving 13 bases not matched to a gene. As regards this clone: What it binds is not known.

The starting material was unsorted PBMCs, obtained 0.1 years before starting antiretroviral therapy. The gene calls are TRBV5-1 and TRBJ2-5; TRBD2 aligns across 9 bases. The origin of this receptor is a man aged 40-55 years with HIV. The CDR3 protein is CASSSSSGGNLGTQYF. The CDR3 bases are TGCGCCAGCAGCTCCAGCAGCGGGGGGAATTTGGGGACCCAGTACTTC.